Listed below are T cell receptor beta chains from one sample, sequenced in a study of identical twins. One entry per CDR3 protein results from TCRdb running MiXCR on the 5' RACE reads. The repertoire holds 1.5 million to 2 million distinct CDR3 sequences, with 25% to 35% as singletons. What was sequenced was cord blood. The receptor source for this set is a newborn girl in good health. Both conserved end residues are part of each CDR3. The D gene is left open where the match is weak. Clone size is not always given. Where it is, it says once, few, many or a class for expanded clones.

>-|TRBJ1-6|TRBV20-1|few
CSASSRGRDSPLHF
TGCAGTGCTAGTAGCAGGGGAAGAGATTCACCCCTCCACTTT
>-|TRBJ2-3|TRBV10-3|many
CAISRALGLTDTQYF
TGTGCCATCAGCCGGGCCCTTGGGCTCACAGATACGCAGTATTTT
>TRBD1|TRBJ2-3|TRBV10-3|few
CAISPTATGITDTQYF
TGTGCCATCAGCCCGACCGCGACAGGGATAACAGATACGCAGTATTTT
>-|TRBJ2-7|TRBV5-6|-
CASELSGRAYEQYF
TGTGCCAGCGAGCTGTCCGGACGGGCCTACGAGCAGTACTTC
>-|TRBJ1-1|TRBV27|-
CASSLGGWMNTEAFF
TGTGCCAGCAGTTTAGGAGGTTGGATGAACACTGAAGCTTTCTTT
>-|TRBJ1-1|TRBV27|-
CASSLYPGGTEAFF
TGTGCCAGCAGTTTGTACCCGGGGGGCACTGAAGCTTTCTTT
>TRBD1|TRBJ2-2|TRBV29-1|-
CSVEDRGRPGELFF
TGCAGCGTTGAGGACAGGGGGCGCCCCGGGGAGCTGTTTTTT
>TRBD2|TRBJ2-3|TRBV5-1|few
CASGLVTAGPDTQYF
TGCGCCAGCGGCTTGGTAACAGCGGGGCCAGATACGCAGTATTTT
>TRBD2|TRBJ2-5|TRBV7-2|-
CASSLAGTRQETQYF
TGTGCCAGCAGCTTAGCGGGGACTAGGCAAGAGACCCAGTACTTC
>TRBD1|TRBJ2-1|TRBV20-1|-
CSARDGTGYYNEQFF
TGCAGTGCTAGAGATGGGACAGGGTACTACAATGAGCAGTTCTTC
>-|TRBJ2-7|TRBV6-6|-
CASSKPSLGSYQQYF
TGTGCCAGCAGTAAACCCTCTTTGGGCTCCTACCAGCAGTACTTC
>-|TRBJ1-4|TRBV7-2|-
CASSFAGHNEKLFF
TGTGCCAGCAGCTTTGCAGGGCATAATGAAAAACTGTTTTTT
>TRBD1|TRBJ2-1|TRBV5-1|few
CASRSTGFVQFF
TGCGCCAGCAGGTCGACAGGGTTCGTCCAGTTCTTC
>-|TRBJ2-7|TRBV28|few
CASSLVDSYNEQYF
TGTGCCAGCAGTTTAGTCGACTCCTACAATGAGCAGTACTTC
>-|TRBJ1-5|TRBV7-9|-
CASSPSPAGRQPQHF
TGTGCCAGCAGCCCGAGTCCGGCAGGGCGTCAGCCTCAGCATTTT
>-|TRBJ1-4|TRBV7-2|many
CASSLGSNEKKLFF
TGTGCCAGCAGCTTAGGCTCTAATGAGAAAAAACTGTTTTTT
>-|TRBJ2-2|TRBV5-1|-
CASSLLPAGELFF
TGCGCCAGCAGCTTATTGCCGGCCGGGGAGCTGTTTTTT
>-|TRBJ1-6|TRBV12-3/TRBV12-4|-
CASSLRYSHNSPLHF
TGTGCCAGCAGTTTAAGATATAGTCATAATTCACCCCTCCACTTT
>-|TRBJ2-5|TRBV7-2|many
CASSIGGTQETQYF
TGTGCCAGCAGCATCGGAGGGACCCAAGAGACCCAGTACTTC
>-|TRBJ2-1|TRBV2|few
CASSSEAINEQFF
TGTGCCAGCAGCTCAGAGGCTATCAATGAGCAGTTCTTC
>TRBD2|TRBJ2-7|TRBV10-3|many
CAISGTSGSSYEQYF
TGTGCCATCAGTGGGACTAGCGGGAGCTCCTACGAGCAGTACTTC
>TRBD2|TRBJ2-7|TRBV4-2|-
CASSPERGQYNEQYF
TGTGCCAGCAGCCCCGAGCGGGGCCAATACAATGAGCAGTACTTC
>-|TRBJ2-1|TRBV4-2|many
CASSQEGGGFYNEQFF
TGTGCCAGCAGCCAAGAGGGTGGGGGATTTTACAATGAGCAGTTCTTC
>-|TRBJ2-3|TRBV7-2|few
CASSLAVLDTQYF
TGTGCCAGCAGCTTAGCTGTTCTGGATACGCAGTATTTT
>TRBD1|TRBJ1-4|TRBV7-2|few
CASSKTGGINEKLFF
TGTGCCAGCAGCAAAACAGGGGGAATTAATGAAAAACTGTTTTTT
>TRBD2|TRBJ2-1|TRBV20-1|-
CSADGTSGVNEQFF
TGCAGCGCAGACGGGACTAGCGGGGTCAATGAGCAGTTCTTC
>-|TRBJ1-4|TRBV27|-
CASSLYPAGNEKLFF
TGTGCCAGCAGTTTATACCCCGCAGGCAATGAAAAACTGTTTTTT
>TRBD2|TRBJ2-3|TRBV12-3/TRBV12-4|many
CASSPGLAGYTQYF
TGTGCCAGCAGTCCGGGACTAGCGGGGTATACGCAGTATTTT
>-|TRBJ1-1|TRBV5-1|few
CASSIGTEAFF
TGCGCCAGCAGCATAGGGACTGAAGCTTTCTTT
>-|TRBJ1-1|TRBV20-1|few
CSARDGKGNTEAFF
TGCAGTGCTAGAGATGGAAAGGGGAACACTGAAGCTTTCTTT
>-|TRBJ2-1|TRBV20-1|-
CSASRFISQELSYNEQFF
TGCAGTGCTAGTCGGTTCATATCTCAAGAGCTATCTTACAATGAGCAGTTCTTC
>-|TRBJ1-4|TRBV4-1|-
CASSQLGQNNEKLFF
TGCGCCAGCAGCCAATTGGGACAAAATAATGAAAAACTGTTTTTT
>-|TRBJ1-1|TRBV5-1|few
CASSSLQGSNTEAFF
TGCGCCAGCAGCTCCCTACAGGGTTCGAACACTGAAGCTTTCTTT
>-|TRBJ1-4|TRBV10-3|-
CAISEAGDEKLFF
TGTGCCATCAGTGAAGCAGGAGATGAAAAACTGTTTTTT
>TRBD2|TRBJ2-5|TRBV7-2|few
CASSLVGTSTLGETQYF
TGTGCCAGCAGCTTAGTAGGGACTAGTACGTTAGGGGAGACCCAGTACTTC
>TRBD2|TRBJ2-5|TRBV19|-
CASSIRLAGLGTQYF
TGTGCCAGTAGTATCCGGCTAGCGGGGCTAGGGACCCAGTACTTC
>-|TRBJ2-3|TRBV2|-
CASSLFDSPRADTQYF
TGTGCCAGCAGCCTTTTTGACAGCCCCCGGGCAGATACGCAGTATTTT
>TRBD2|TRBJ2-7|TRBV5-1|few
CASSLYQTSGGLSSYEQYF
TGCGCCAGCAGCTTGTATCAGACTAGCGGGGGGCTAAGCTCCTACGAGCAGTACTTC
>-|TRBJ1-1|TRBV2|-
CASSVEGRRAFF
TGTGCCAGCAGTGTGGAGGGCAGGAGAGCTTTCTTT
>-|TRBJ2-7|TRBV29-1|-
CSVALTYNEQYF
TGCAGCGTTGCGCTAACCTACAATGAGCAGTACTTC
>TRBD2|TRBJ2-3|TRBV7-2|-
CASSLAGLAPSPDTQYF
TGTGCCAGCAGCTTAGCGGGACTAGCCCCGAGCCCAGATACGCAGTATTTT
>-|TRBJ2-7|TRBV20-1|many
CSARDLAYEQYF
TGCAGTGCTAGAGATCTAGCCTACGAGCAGTACTTC